This TCR beta chain was documented in a study of monozygotic twins with inflammatory bowel disease. A total RNA quantity of 3500 ng went into each TCR library. TCRdb reprocessed the 5' RACE reads, keeping one entry per CDR3 protein, no DNA. The sample holds a few hundred thousand distinct CDR3 sequences. The CDR3 is 14 amino acids. Germline V gene lookup returns CDR1 SGHRS and CDR2 YFSETQ. The V call is TRBV5-1, the J call TRBJ1-4; TCRdb's D call, TRBD1, is unchecked because there is no DNA. What was sequenced was blood. The TCR originated in a human donor with ulcerative colitis or Crohn's disease, or a healthy co-twin of an affected twin (not recorded which). The CDR3 here is CASSLTGDTGKLFF.